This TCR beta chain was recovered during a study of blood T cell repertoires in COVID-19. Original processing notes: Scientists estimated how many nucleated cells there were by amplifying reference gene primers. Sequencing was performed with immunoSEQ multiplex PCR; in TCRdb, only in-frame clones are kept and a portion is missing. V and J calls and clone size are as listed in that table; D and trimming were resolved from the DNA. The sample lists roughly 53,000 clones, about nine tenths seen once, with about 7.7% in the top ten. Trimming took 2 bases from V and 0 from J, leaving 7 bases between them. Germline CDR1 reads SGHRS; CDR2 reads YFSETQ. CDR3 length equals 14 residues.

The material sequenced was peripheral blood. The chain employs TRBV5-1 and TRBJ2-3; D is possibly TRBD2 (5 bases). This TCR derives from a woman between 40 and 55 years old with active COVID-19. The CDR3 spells CASSFTSSTDTQYF. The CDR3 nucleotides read TGCGCCAGCAGCTTTACTAGTAGCACAGATACGCAGTATTTT.